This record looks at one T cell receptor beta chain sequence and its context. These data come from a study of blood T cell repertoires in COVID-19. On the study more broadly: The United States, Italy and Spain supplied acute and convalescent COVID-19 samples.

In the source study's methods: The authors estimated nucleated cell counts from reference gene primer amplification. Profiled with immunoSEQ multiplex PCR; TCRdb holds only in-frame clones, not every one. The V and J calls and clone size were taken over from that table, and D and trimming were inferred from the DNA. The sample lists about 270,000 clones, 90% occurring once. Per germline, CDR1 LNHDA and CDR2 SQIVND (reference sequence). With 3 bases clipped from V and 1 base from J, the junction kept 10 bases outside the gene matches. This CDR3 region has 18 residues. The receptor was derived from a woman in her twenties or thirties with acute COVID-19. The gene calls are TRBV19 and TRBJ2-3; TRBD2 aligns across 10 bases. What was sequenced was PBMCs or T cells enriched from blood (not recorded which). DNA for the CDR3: TGTGCCAGTAGTATCGGACTAGCGGACGGAAGGGGCACAGATACGCAGTATTTT. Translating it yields CASSIGLADGRGTDTQYF.